Listed below are T cell receptor beta chains from one sample, sequenced in a study of T cell repertoires in cytomegalovirus infection. TCRdb analysed the reads with MiXCR anew, one entry per CDR3 protein. The repertoire consists of fewer than 900,000 distinct CDR3 sequences, with almost 30% occurring once and the leading ten covering around 13%. These receptors have no known antigen. This specimen consisted of cultured CD8+ T cells from PBMCs, obtained from culture after CMV antigen stimulation. These receptors came from a human donor in good health (CMV status not recorded). Some clones in this sample may be carry-over from other donors' samples. The CDR3 runs from the conserved cysteine through the conserved F or W. A D gene is named only where the DNA matches it firmly. The listing skips clone size in some rows; elsewhere it reads once, few, many or a size class.

d_call j_call clone_size cdr3_length v_call cdr3_nt cdr3_aa
TRBD1 TRBJ2-1 many 16 TRBV14 TGTGCCAGCAGCCAGCCCGGACAGGGGACCTACAATGAGCAGTTCTTC CASSQPGQGTYNEQFF
TRBD1 TRBJ2-5 few 17 TRBV6-6 TGTGCCAGCAGTTACTCTCTGACAGGGTGGTCAGAAGAGACCCAGTACTTC CASSYSLTGWSEETQYF
TRBD1 TRBJ1-1 few 14 TRBV10-2 TGCGCCAGCATCCGGGACAGGTCAAACACTGAAGCTTTCTTT CASIRDRSNTEAFF
TRBD1 TRBJ2-5 - 15 TRBV10-3 TGTGCCATCAGGACCCGACAGGGAGAGGGAGAGACCCAGTACTTC CAIRTRQGEGETQYF
- TRBJ1-4 - 15 TRBV11-2 TGTGCCAGCAGCTCCGTTTGGGGTTTAGACGAAAAACTGTTTTTT CASSSVWGLDEKLFF
TRBD1 TRBJ1-1 few 17 TRBV19 TGTGCCACCTCCATCTCGGGGACAGGTTTCAAGAACACTGAAGCTTTCTTT CATSISGTGFKNTEAFF
- TRBJ1-5 few 13 TRBV12-3/TRBV12-4 TGTGCCACCTCGGGCGATTCTTCTCAGCCCCAGCATTTT CATSGDSSQPQHF
- TRBJ2-3 many 15 TRBV7-6 TGTGCCAGCAGCGCCGTCCCGGGGGGCACAGATACGCAGTATTTT CASSAVPGGTDTQYF
- TRBJ2-1 - 15 TRBV4-1 TGCGCCAGCAGCCACCGCCCGCAGGGGATGAATGAGCAGTTCTTC CASSHRPQGMNEQFF
- TRBJ2-2 - 15 TRBV6-8 TGTGCCAGCAGCCAGGACGAGCAAGGGACCGGGGAGCTGTTTTTT CASSQDEQGTGELFF
- TRBJ1-1 - 16 TRBV6-5 TGTGCCAGCAGTTCGTCCCGGGACACAATGAACACTGAAGCTTTCTTT CASSSSRDTMNTEAFF
- TRBJ2-3 - 16 TRBV29-1 TGCAGCGTTGACGCTCTTGGACCCACGAGGGCAGATACGCAGTATTTT CSVDALGPTRADTQYF
- TRBJ2-3 - 16 TRBV6-6 TGTGCCAGCAGATACGTGACACGTCCCTTGGCAGATACGCAGTATTTT CASRYVTRPLADTQYF
- TRBJ1-5 - 12 TRBV28 TGTGCCAGCACCTATATCAATCAGCCCCAGCATTTT CASTYINQPQHF
TRBD1 TRBJ1-6 - 15 TRBV7-9 TGTGCCAGCAGCTTAGGGTGGGACAGAAATTCACCCCTCCACTTT CASSLGWDRNSPLHF
- TRBJ1-1 - 12 TRBV6-1 TGTGCCAGCAGACCCGGCAGGGCTGAAGCTTTCTTT CASRPGRAEAFF
- TRBJ1-2 - 14 TRBV10-2 TGCGCCAGCAGTGAAGAGGGGATGAACTATGGCTACACCTTC CASSEEGMNYGYTF
- TRBJ1-5 many 15 TRBV7-4 TGTGCCAGCAGCTTAGCGCAGGACAACCATCAGCCCCAGCATTTT CASSLAQDNHQPQHF
TRBD2 TRBJ2-7 - 14 TRBV6-5 TGTGCCAGCAGTTACCGGCTAGCGGACTACGAGCAGTACTTC CASSYRLADYEQYF
- TRBJ2-1 - 12 TRBV7-2 TGTGCCAGCAGCTTAGTGGCTTATGAGCAGTTCTTC CASSLVAYEQFF
- TRBJ1-2 few 13 TRBV4-2 TGTGCCAGCAGCCAAGATTTGTGGGGGAGCTACACCTTC CASSQDLWGSYTF